This T cell receptor beta chain was recorded in a study of blood T cell repertoires in COVID-19. At the level of the study: The cDNA or gDNA used as material had been derived from T cells, B-cell-depleted T cells, or PBMCs.

Trimming removed 0 bases at V and 3 bases at J, with 17 bases between. CDR3 length: 16 residues. Germline CDR1 and CDR2: GTSNPN and SVGIG (reference sequence). Generated by immunoSEQ multiplex PCR, the TCRdb table keeps only in-frame clones and is missing some. The table lists about 380,000 clones, around 91% of them singletons. This clone was counted only a few times. The origin of this receptor is a man aged 18-30 years with active or convalescent COVID-19. The V and J genes are TRBV30 and TRBJ1-2; possible D gene TRBD1, 5 bases. Sequenced material: peripheral blood. CDR3: CAWSVRSAGNYYGYTF. CDR3 in DNA: TGTGCCTGGAGTGTACGCTCGGCAGGGAATTACTATGGCTACACCTTC.